This T cell receptor (beta chain) was identified during a study of blood T cell repertoires in COVID-19. Study in general: The United States, Italy and Spain supplied acute and convalescent COVID-19 samples. In each case, the material was cDNA or gDNA derived from T cells, B-cell-depleted T cells, or PBMCs.

Original analysis: Nucleated cell number was recorded as an estimate derived from reference gene primer amplification. Profiled with immunoSEQ multiplex PCR; TCRdb holds only in-frame clones, not every one. That table supplies the V and J calls and clone size; D and trimming were determined from the DNA. This sample has 120,000 or so clones, with 87% found just once. This CDR3 spans 17 amino acids. CDR1 is SGHVS and CDR2 is FQNEAQ in the germline V gene. Losses at the gene ends were 5 bases for V and 1 base for J; bases not matched to a gene: 14. This sequence joins TRBV7-8 and TRBJ2-7; 7 bases align to TRBD2. The source material was peripheral blood. The TCR was taken from a human donor in a cohort sampled during active COVID-19. The CDR3 bases are TGTGCCAGCAGCCCCTTAGGGTTCAGCGGGGTTTCCTACGAGCAGTACTTC. Amino acids: CASSPLGFSGVSYEQYF.